These T cell receptor beta chains were read from a single sample in a study of graft-versus-host responses after intestinal transplantation. These receptors have no identified antigens. TCRdb keeps only in-frame clones here, not all; method: immunoSEQ multiplex PCR. The sample lists 80,000 to 100,000 clones; 90% to 95% were seen once. The source was unstimulated CD4+ T cells sorted from spleen or lymph node cells, collected before transplant. The receptors were sampled from a human donor who was the organ donor for an intestinal transplant. The CDR3 runs from the conserved cysteine through the conserved F or W. The D gene is left open where the match is weak. The size field is filled for only some rows; it gives once, few, many or a size class.

CDR3 DNA | CDR3 protein | clone size | CDR3 length | V gene | D gene | J gene
TGTGCCAGCAGCCCTCGATTTGGCGGTTTATATGAGCAGTTCTTC | CASSPRFGGLYEQFF | once | 15 | TRBV11-3 | . | TRBJ2-1
TGTGCCAGCAGCCGAGGAGAGGGCTTCAACACTGAAGCTTTCTTT | CASSRGEGFNTEAFF | . | 15 | TRBV4-2 | . | TRBJ1-1
TGTGCCAGCAGGGAGCAGTCCGGGGAGCTGTTTTTT | CASREQSGELFF | . | 12 | TRBV2 | . | TRBJ2-2
TGTGCCAGCAGCTTGGTTAGATCGACAGGCCGTGGCTATGGCTACACCTTC | CASSLVRSTGRGYGYTF | . | 17 | TRBV5-8 | . | TRBJ1-2
TGTGCCAGCAGCCATCAAACACAGAGACAAGAGACCCAGTACTTC | CASSHQTQRQETQYF | . | 15 | TRBV7-2 | . | TRBJ2-5
TGCGCCAGCAGCCCCGCGGGGGGTCCACAAGAGACCCAGTACTTC | CASSPAGGPQETQYF | . | 15 | TRBV4-1 | TRBD2 | TRBJ2-5
TGTGCCAGCAAAGCTGGCGAGCAGTACTTC | CASKAGEQYF | . | 10 | TRBV6-1 | . | TRBJ2-7
TGTGCCAGCAGCCGACTCGGCGGACAGGGCACTGAAGCTTTCTTT | CASSRLGGQGTEAFF | . | 15 | TRBV6-1 | TRBD1 | TRBJ1-1
TGCAGCGCCCAGCGGGGTCCTAATGAAAAACTGTTTTTT | CSAQRGPNEKLFF | . | 13 | TRBV29-1 | . | TRBJ1-4
TGTGCCAGCAGCTTTGGGGGGAGGTTCGGGGAGCTGTTTTTT | CASSFGGRFGELFF | . | 14 | TRBV7-8 | . | TRBJ2-2
TGTGCCACTAGACGTGCCTCCTACGAGCAGTACTTC | CATRRASYEQYF | . | 12 | TRBV6-6 | . | TRBJ2-7
TGTGCCATCAGTGAGTCGAACCAGGGATCAGGGGCCTACGAGCAGTACTTC | CAISESNQGSGAYEQYF | . | 17 | TRBV10-3 | . | TRBJ2-7
TGCGCCAGCAGCCAAGTCCCCCTGCGGTTGGGCTACACCTTC | CASSQVPLRLGYTF | . | 14 | TRBV4-1 | . | TRBJ1-2
TGCGCCAGCAGCCAAGGAGGTAGGCAGTATGGCTACACCTTC | CASSQGGRQYGYTF | . | 14 | TRBV4-1 | . | TRBJ1-2
TGTGCCAGTAGGGGGGCTGAAGAGACCCAGTACTTC | CASRGAEETQYF | few | 12 | TRBV19 | . | TRBJ2-5
TGTGCCAGTAGTTGGGGTGGAGGGGACCAAGAGACCCAGTACTTC | CASSWGGGDQETQYF | . | 15 | TRBV19 | . | TRBJ2-5
TGCGCCAGCAGCCGAGGGACTAGCGGGGAGCAGTTCTTC | CASSRGTSGEQFF | . | 13 | TRBV4-1 | TRBD2 | TRBJ2-1
TGTGCCAGCAGTTACTCGGGGGGGGGCACAGATACGCAGTATTTT | CASSYSGGGTDTQYF | once | 15 | TRBV6-5 | TRBD2 | TRBJ2-3
TGCGCCAGCAGCTTGCCGGTAACTGCTGGGGCCAACGTCCTGACTTTC | CASSLPVTAGANVLTF | . | 16 | TRBV5-1 | . | TRBJ2-6
TGTGCCAGCAGCTTAAATACAGGAAGCAATCAGCCCCAGCATTTT | CASSLNTGSNQPQHF | . | 15 | TRBV7-6 | . | TRBJ1-5
TGTGCCAGCAGCTTGGGGCAGGGGCGGCCAATGAACACTGAAGCTTTCTTT | CASSLGQGRPMNTEAFF | . | 17 | TRBV5-5 | . | TRBJ1-1
TGTGCCACCAGCAGGCGGGGGAACACTGAAGCTTTCTTT | CATSRRGNTEAFF | . | 13 | TRBV15 | . | TRBJ1-1
TGTGCCAGCAGCCCGCGGGGAGGGCCAGAGACCCAGTACTTC | CASSPRGGPETQYF | . | 14 | TRBV7-9 | TRBD2 | TRBJ2-5
TGTGCCAGCTCACCAAGGGGCACTAATGAAAAACTGTTTTTT | CASSPRGTNEKLFF | . | 14 | TRBV18 | . | TRBJ1-4
TGTGCCAGCGAAGGGACAGGGACCTACGAGCAGTACTTC | CASEGTGTYEQYF | . | 13 | TRBV6-5 | TRBD1 | TRBJ2-7
TGCGCCAGCAGCCAAGTATTTGAAGGGGGCCGGGTGGAATATGGCTACACCTTC | CASSQVFEGGRVEYGYTF | once | 18 | TRBV4-1 | TRBD1 | TRBJ1-2
TGTGCCAGCAGCTTATTAGGGGGGACAGGGAACTATGGCTACACCTTC | CASSLLGGTGNYGYTF | . | 16 | TRBV11-2 | TRBD1 | TRBJ1-2
TGTGCCAGCAGCCCAGGGGGGAGTCAGCCCCAGCATTTT | CASSPGGSQPQHF | . | 13 | TRBV11-2 | TRBD1 | TRBJ1-5
TGTGCCAGCAGCCGTGGGGCGGCAGATACGCAGTATTTT | CASSRGAADTQYF | . | 13 | TRBV5-4 | . | TRBJ2-3